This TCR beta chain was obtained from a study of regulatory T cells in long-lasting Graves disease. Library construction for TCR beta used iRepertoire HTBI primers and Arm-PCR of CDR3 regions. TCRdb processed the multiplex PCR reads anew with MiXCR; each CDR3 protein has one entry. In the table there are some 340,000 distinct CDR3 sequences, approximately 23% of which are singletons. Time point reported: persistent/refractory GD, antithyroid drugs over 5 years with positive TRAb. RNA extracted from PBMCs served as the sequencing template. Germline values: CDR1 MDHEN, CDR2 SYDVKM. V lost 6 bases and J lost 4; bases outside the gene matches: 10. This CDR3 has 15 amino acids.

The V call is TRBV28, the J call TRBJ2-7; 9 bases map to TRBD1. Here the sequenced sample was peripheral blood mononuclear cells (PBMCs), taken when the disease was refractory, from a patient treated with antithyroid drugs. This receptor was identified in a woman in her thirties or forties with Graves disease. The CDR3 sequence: CASREPGTGSYEQYF. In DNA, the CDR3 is TGTGCCAGCAGGGAACCCGGGACAGGGAGTTACGAGCAGTACTTC.